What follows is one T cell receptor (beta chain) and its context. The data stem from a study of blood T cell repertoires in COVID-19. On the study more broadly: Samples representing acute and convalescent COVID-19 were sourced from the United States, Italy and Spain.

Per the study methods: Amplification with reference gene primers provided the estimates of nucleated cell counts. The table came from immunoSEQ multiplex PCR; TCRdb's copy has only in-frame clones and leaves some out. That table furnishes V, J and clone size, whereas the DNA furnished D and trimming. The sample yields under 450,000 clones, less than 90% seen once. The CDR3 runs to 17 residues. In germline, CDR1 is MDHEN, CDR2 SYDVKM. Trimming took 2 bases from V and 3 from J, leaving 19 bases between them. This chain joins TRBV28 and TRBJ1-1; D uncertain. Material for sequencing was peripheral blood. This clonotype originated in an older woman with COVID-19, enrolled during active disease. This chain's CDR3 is CASSLGRSGSWDTEAFF. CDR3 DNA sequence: TGTGCCAGCAGTTTAGGTCGATCGGGTAGTTGGGACACTGAAGCTTTCTTT.